The present entry profiles one T cell receptor beta chain with its context. Its antigen is still unknown. This sample is drawn from a study of spatial heterogeneity in lung cancer. Study at large: The donors comprised 60 to 80 untreated early-stage non-small cell lung cancer patients. The study sequenced follow-up PBMC samples when they were available, at a median of about two years after resection. Regarding the study as a whole: The study found ubiquitous expanded tumor TCRs in blood more at resection than follow-up.

Every cDNA TCR molecule received its own unique molecular identifier. TCRdb re-called the 5' RACE reads with MiXCR, one entry per CDR3 protein. The repertoire includes some 30,000 distinct CDR3 sequences, 10% of them detected once, and about 30% sits in the top ten. This CDR3 comprises 15 residues. Trimming took 3 bases from V and 1 from J; bases not matched to a gene: 3. Germline assignment: CDR1 SGHDT and CDR2 YYEEEE. Time point: blood at routine non-recurrence follow-up after resection. This sample comprised PBMCs, obtained at follow-up. This clonotype was obtained from a female donor with early-stage non-small cell lung cancer. V is TRBV5-6 and J is TRBJ2-3, with 9 bases matching TRBD2. The CDR3 loop reads CASSWRTSGTDTQYF. In nucleotides, the CDR3 is TGTGCCAGCAGCTGGCGGACTAGCGGCACAGATACGCAGTATTTT.